This T cell receptor beta chain was documented in a study of cytomegalovirus exposure and HLA in healthy donors. Study-wide background: From donors who were HLA-typed, an early data release held approximately 91 million unique TCRs.

Remarks on this clone: Antigen: not known.

The V end was cut by 3 bases, the J end by 11 bases, with 10 bases between. This CDR3 region has 12 residues. The germline CDR1 and CDR2 sequences are SGHTA and FQGNSA. A multiplex PCR was run with 60 Vbeta primers and 13 Jbeta primers. Produced via immunoSEQ multiplex PCR; TCRdb's table is partial and in-frame only. The repertoire holds over 150,000 clones, with 60% to 85% as singletons. Study-wide findings and caveats: In vitro data verified a few CMV-associated chains as specific for CMV antigens. Per published accounts, TCR beta sequences correctly predicted the HLA-A and HLA-B alleles of most subjects.

Sequences were obtained from PBMCs. This chain joins TRBV7-2 and TRBJ1-4; D is unresolved. The TCR originated in a woman aged 18 to 35 in good health and CMV-seronegative. The CDR3 spells CASSLEGRKLFF. Here the CDR3 DNA reads TGTGCCAGCAGCTTGGAGGGTCGGAAACTGTTTTTT.